Following are 3 T cell receptor beta chains from one sample sequenced in a study of blood T cell repertoires in COVID-19. Sequencing used immunoSEQ multiplex PCR; TCRdb keeps in-frame clones, though not all of them. The sample holds 70,000 to 75,000 clones, 70% to 80% seen once. The specimen was peripheral blood. All receptors derive from a man in his sixties with active or convalescent COVID-19.

The chain is built from TRBV2 and TRBJ1-6, with TRBD1 matching 10 bases. Per the germline V gene, CDR1 is SNHLY and CDR2 is FYNNEI. This CDR3 spans 14 amino acids. Trimming took 7 bases from V and 10 from J; bases not matched to a gene: 7. The DNA for the CDR3 is TGTGCCAGCATAGGGGGACAGGGGCACTCACCCCTCCACTTT. Its protein product is CASIGGQGHSPLHF.

This clone was observed once. The chain has TRBV9 and TRBJ2-5; 11 bases match TRBD2. CDR1 and CDR2 (germline): SGDLS, YYNGEE. The CDR3 has 15 residues. The V gene end was trimmed by 3 bases and the J gene end by 5 bases; junction bases not matched to a gene: 6. The CDR3 DNA reads TGTGCCAGCAGCGCGACTAGCGGGGTTGGGGAGACCCAGTACTTC. It is translated as CASSATSGVGETQYF.

V is TRBV2 and J is TRBJ2-3; 9 bases are shared with TRBD2. Unmatched junction bases numbered 5, after V lost 5 bases and J lost 2 bases. There are 15 residues in the CDR3. The germline gives CDR1 SNHLY, CDR2 FYNNEI. CDR3 DNA: TGTGCCAGCAGTCTTAGCGGGGGATACACAGATACGCAGTATTTT. Its protein product is CASSLSGGYTDTQYF. Full variable domain (outside the CDR3, taken from reference TRBV2 and TRBJ2-3): EPEVTQTPSHQVTQMGQEVILRCVPISNHLYFYWYRQILGQKVEFLVSFYNNEISEKSEIFDDQFSVERPDGSNFTLKIRSTKLEDSAMYFCASSLSGGYTDTQYFGPGTRLTVL.